These 21 T cell receptor beta chains came from one sample sequenced in a study of blood T cell repertoires in COVID-19. Some clones are missing from TCRdb's copy, which holds only in-frame ones; the method was immunoSEQ multiplex PCR. This sample has some 200,000 clones, with 81% found just once. Source material: peripheral blood. All receptors come from a woman older than 75 with COVID-19, enrolled during active disease.

The V gene is TRBV5-8, the J gene TRBJ2-3; weak D call: TRBD2 (5 bases). V dropped 0 bases and J dropped 3 bases, with 14 bases sitting between them. Germline V gene lookup returns CDR1 SGHTS and CDR2 YDEGEE. The CDR3 is made up of 16 amino acids. The CDR3 nucleotides read TGTGCCAGCAGCTTGGCCTTGAGCGGAATGACAGATACGCAGTATTTT. It codes for CASSLALSGMTDTQYF.

This clone has only a few counts. V gene TRBV9 combines with J gene TRBJ2-5; 10 nucleotides line up with TRBD2. The CDR3 contains 15 residues. Germline-derived CDR1 and CDR2 are SGDLS and YYNGEE. Trimming removed 4 bases from V and 2 bases from J; junction bases left unmatched: 5. CDR3 DNA: TGTGCCAGCAGCATCTTAGCGGGGGGACAAGAGACCCAGTACTTC. Residues: CASSILAGGQETQYF.

The chain couples TRBV4-2 to TRBJ1-2; tentative D call: TRBD1 (6 bases). V was pared by 0 bases and J by 2 bases, with 25 bases between. CDR1 is LGHNA, CDR2 YNFKEQ, per germline. CDR3 length: 20 residues. The CDR3 sequence: CASSQEGRGFIGSFNYGYTF. CDR3 nucleotide sequence: TGTGCCAGCAGCCAAGAGGGAAGGGGGTTCATAGGGTCCTTCAACTATGGCTACACCTTC.

The V call is TRBV5-1, the J call TRBJ2-7; possibly TRBD2 for D (5 bases). V lost 3 bases and J 5 bases, leaving 15 bases between the germline ends. Germline lookup yields CDR1 SGHRS and CDR2 YFSETQ. The CDR3 has 14 amino acids. CDR3 residues: CASSSGLAGHEQYF. In nucleotides, the CDR3 is TGCGCCAGCAGCTCCGGGCTAGCCGGCCACGAGCAGTACTTC.

DNA for the CDR3: TGCGCCAGCAGCCAAGTTTGGGGCAGCACAGATACGCAGTATTTT. Encoded protein: CASSQVWGSTDTQYF. V and J are TRBV4-3 and TRBJ2-3; perhaps TRBD1 as D (5 bases). The V gene's germline CDR1 is LGHNA and CDR2 YSLEER. Trimming stripped 1 base from V and 0 bases from J, with 8 bases between. The CDR3 sequence is 15 residues long.

This chain links TRBV23-1 with TRBJ2-2; maybe TRBD2 (6 bases). TRBV23-1 is an open reading frame, and its role is uncertain. CDR3 length: 17 amino acids. Trimming took 2 bases from V and 0 from J, leaving 13 bases between them. The CDR3 sequence: CASSQSSGTSNTGELFF. The CDR3, as DNA: TGCGCCAGCAGTCAAAGTAGCGGTACGTCGAACACCGGGGAGCTGTTTTTT.

The genes are TRBV5-1 and TRBJ1-6, with 8 bases aligning to TRBD1. Germline lookup yields CDR1 SGHRS and CDR2 YFSETQ. V shed 1 base, J shed 5 bases, and the junction held 5 bases outside the gene matches. CDR3 length equals 16 residues. The CDR3 protein is CASSLQGARNNSPLHF. The DNA of the CDR3 is TGCGCCAGCAGCTTGCAGGGGGCGAGAAATAATTCACCCCTCCACTTT.

The chain combines TRBV27 with TRBJ2-3; 7 bases fit TRBD2. V was clipped by 5 bases and J by 4 bases; unmatched bases: 6. Per the germline V gene, CDR1 is MNHEY and CDR2 is SMNVEV (reference sequence). The CDR3 sequence is 14 residues long. CDR3 bases: TGTGCCAGCAGTCCCAGGGAGGGCGCAGATACGCAGTATTTT. This sequence encodes CASSPREGADTQYF.

This clone was found once. V gene TRBV29-1 combines with J gene TRBJ1-1; D not resolved. Germline CDR1 SQVTM, CDR2 ANQGSEA. The V end lost 4 bases, the J end lost 4 bases, and 10 bases lay between the germline ends. The CDR3 length is 12 residues. This CDR3 is CSVVEVGTEAFF. DNA of the CDR3: TGCAGCGTTGTGGAGGTGGGCACTGAAGCTTTCTTT.

The V and J genes are TRBV4-1 and TRBJ2-5; 9 positions match TRBD2. The CDR3 sequence is 17 residues long. V lost 0 bases to trimming and J lost 5 bases; unmatched junction nucleotides: 10. CDR1 and CDR2 (germline): MGHRA, YSYEKL. CDR3 bases: TGCGCCAGCAGCCAAGATCCCCTAGCGGGGTCGGGGGAGACCCAGTACTTC. This sequence encodes CASSQDPLAGSGETQYF.

V usage is TRBV2 and J usage is TRBJ1-1; D not certain. The V gene's germline CDR1 is SNHLY and CDR2 FYNNEI. This CDR3 contains 13 residues. Deletions cut 8 bases from V and 6 bases from J, with 16 bases between. The CDR3 DNA reads TGTGCCAGCCCCACAAGGCGAGGGCCTGAAGCTTTCTTT. This translates into CASPTRRGPEAFF.

The rearrangement links TRBV5-6 to TRBJ2-5; TRBD2 aligns across 8 bases. The J segment lost 2 bases and the V segment lost 4 bases, leaving 7 bases of the junction unmatched. The CDR3 length is 15 residues. Germline CDR1 reads SGHDT; CDR2 reads YYEEEE. The DNA of the CDR3 is TGTGCCAGCAGCCGGAGGGCTAGCGGGCAAGAGACCCAGTACTTC. Its protein product is CASSRRASGQETQYF.

This clone has ten or more counts. This chain joins TRBV15 and TRBJ2-5; 12 bases are a match to TRBD2. The CDR3 length is 15 residues. J gave up 5 bases and V 6 bases, and 7 bases lay outside the gene matches. CDR1 is LNHNV, CDR2 YYDKDF, per germline (reference sequence). The CDR3 spells CATSPSGRAGETQYF. CDR3 DNA: TGTGCCACCAGTCCTAGCGGGAGGGCGGGGGAGACCCAGTACTTC.

The count of this clone is one. J is TRBJ1-5 and V is TRBV5-6, with a weak D call TRBD1 (6 bases). CDR3 length equals 14 residues. V shed 1 base and J shed 6 bases, with 11 bases lying between them. Germline loops: CDR1 SGHDT, CDR2 YYEEEE. The CDR3 DNA is TGTGCCAGCAGCTTGTCCAGGGGAAGTCAGCCCCAGCATTTT. Amino acid sequence: CASSLSRGSQPQHF.

This clone showed up just a few times. This chain connects TRBV4-3 to TRBJ2-4; perhaps TRBD2 as D (5 bases). The V gene's germline CDR1 is LGHNA and CDR2 YSLEER. V dropped 0 bases and J dropped 0 bases, with 12 bases sitting between them. The CDR3 runs to 17 residues. CDR3 coding DNA: TGCGCCAGCAGCCAAGATCTTTGGAGCGGAGCCAAAAACATTCAGTACTTC. Encoded protein: CASSQDLWSGAKNIQYF.

J is TRBJ2-1 and V is TRBV2; TRBD2 matches 9 bases. Unmatched junction bases numbered 11, after V lost 5 bases and J lost 15 bases. The CDR3 spans 13 residues. Germline assignment: CDR1 SNHLY and CDR2 FYNNEI. The CDR3 DNA sequence: TGTGCCAGCAGTAACTCTGGGACTAGCCGTCCGTTCTTC. Translating it yields CASSNSGTSRPFF.

This clone came up a few times. V gene TRBV7-9 combines with J gene TRBJ1-2; D is unclear. Germline CDR1 is SEHNR and CDR2 is FQNEAQ (reference sequence). V gave up 1 base and J gave up 0 bases, with 12 bases separating them. The CDR3 spans 16 residues. CDR3 protein: CASSLDRREANYGYTF. The CDR3 DNA follows: TGTGCCAGCAGCTTAGACCGGAGAGAGGCTAACTATGGCTACACCTTC.

The V call is TRBV29-1, the J call TRBJ2-7; tentative D call: TRBD2 (5 bases). The CDR3 consists of 13 residues. The germline CDR1 and CDR2 sequences are SQVTM and ANQGSEA. V lost 7 bases and J 6 bases, leaving 19 bases between the germline ends. The CDR3 DNA reads TGCAGCGCATTACTAGTCGTACGAGGCGAGCAGTACTTC. Its protein product is CSALLVVRGEQYF.

V is TRBV2 and J is TRBJ1-2; 9 bases match TRBD1. With 0 bases clipped from V and 5 bases from J, the junction kept 4 bases outside the gene matches. The CDR3 sequence is 15 residues long. The V gene's germline CDR1 is SNHLY and CDR2 FYNNEI. DNA of the CDR3: TGTGCCAGCAGTGAAGCAGGGACAGGGATTTATGGCTACACCTTC. Amino acid sequence: CASSEAGTGIYGYTF.

The V gene is TRBV6-1, the J gene TRBJ2-2, with D perhaps TRBD2 (5 bases). V lost 0 bases and J lost 6, with 8 bases in between. The germline V gene has CDR1 MNHNS and CDR2 SASEGT. The CDR3 totals 14 residues. CDR3 loop: CASSEAGIPGELFF. DNA for the CDR3: TGTGCCAGCAGTGAAGCCGGGATCCCCGGGGAGCTGTTTTTT.

V gene TRBV11-2 combines with J gene TRBJ2-3, with D uncertain. The V gene's germline CDR1 is SGHAT and CDR2 FQNNGV. Trimming stripped 1 base from V and 3 bases from J, with 14 bases between. CDR3 length: 16 residues. CDR3 sequence (DNA): TGTGCCAGCAGCTTAGGAGCCCAACAGAAGACAGATACGCAGTATTTT. Its translation is CASSLGAQQKTDTQYF.